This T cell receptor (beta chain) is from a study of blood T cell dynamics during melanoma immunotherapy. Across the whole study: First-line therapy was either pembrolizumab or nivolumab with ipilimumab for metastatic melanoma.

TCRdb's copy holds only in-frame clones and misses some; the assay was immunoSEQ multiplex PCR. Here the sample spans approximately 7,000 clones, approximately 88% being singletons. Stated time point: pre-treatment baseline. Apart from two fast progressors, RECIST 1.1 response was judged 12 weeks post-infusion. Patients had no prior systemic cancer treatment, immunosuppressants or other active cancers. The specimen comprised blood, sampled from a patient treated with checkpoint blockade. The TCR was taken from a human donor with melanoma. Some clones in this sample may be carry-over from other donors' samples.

As DNA, the CDR3 is TGTGCCAGCATCCAGGGGGGTGGAACTGAAGCTTTCTTT. Its protein is CASIQGGGTEAFF. The rearrangement joins TRBV6-1 to TRBJ1-1, with 7 nucleotides matching TRBD1. Germline V gene data show CDR1 as MNHNS and CDR2 as SASEGT. This CDR3 spans 13 amino acids. With V trimmed by 7 bases and J by 5 bases, 7 bases remained unmatched.